This T cell receptor (beta chain) was found in a study of T cell repertoires in cytomegalovirus infection. There are 14 residues in the CDR3. V gave up 5 bases and J gave up 4 bases, with 15 bases separating them. Per germline, CDR1 MNHNY and CDR2 SVGAGI (reference sequence). One entry per CDR3 protein results from TCRdb running MiXCR on the reads. The sample has 700,000 to 950,000 distinct CDR3 sequences, approximately 30% seen once. As regards this clonotype: Its antigen is currently unknown.

The receptor comes from a human donor in good health (CMV status not recorded). Some clones in this sample may be carry-over from other donors' samples. The genes are TRBV6-6 and TRBJ2-7, with a weak D call TRBD2 (5 bases). The sample was cultured CD8+ T cells from PBMCs, taken from culture after CMV antigen stimulation. CDR3 sequence reads: CASSNGEGIYEQYV. For the CDR3, the DNA is TGTGCCAGCAGTAACGGGGAAGGAATTTACGAGCAGTACGTC.